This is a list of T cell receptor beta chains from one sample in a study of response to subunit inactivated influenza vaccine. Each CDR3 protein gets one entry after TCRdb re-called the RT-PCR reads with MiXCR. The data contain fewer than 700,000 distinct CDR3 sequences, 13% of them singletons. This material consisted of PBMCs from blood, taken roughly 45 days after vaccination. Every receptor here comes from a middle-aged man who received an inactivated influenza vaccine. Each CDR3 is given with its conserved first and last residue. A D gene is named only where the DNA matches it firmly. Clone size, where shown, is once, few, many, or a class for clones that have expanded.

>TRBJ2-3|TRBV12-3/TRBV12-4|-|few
TGTGCCAGCAGGCTCGACAAGCATACGCAGTATTTT
CASRLDKHTQYF
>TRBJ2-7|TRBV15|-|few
TGTGCCACCAGCAGAGACAGGAGATCCTACGAGCAGTACTTC
CATSRDRRSYEQYF
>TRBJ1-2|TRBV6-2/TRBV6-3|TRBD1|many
TGTGCCAGCAGTTATTCTCGCTCCGGGACAGGGTCCTATGGCTACACCTTC
CASSYSRSGTGSYGYTF
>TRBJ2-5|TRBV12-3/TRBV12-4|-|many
TGTGCCAGCAGTTTCAACATAGAAGAGACCCAGTACTTC
CASSFNIEETQYF
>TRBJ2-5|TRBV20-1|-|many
TGCAGTGCTAGATCAGCAGGTAGTCAAGAGACCCAGTACTTC
CSARSAGSQETQYF
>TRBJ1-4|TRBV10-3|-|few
TGTGCCATCAGTGAGTCGGTGTCAGGGCTTAATGAAAAACTGTTTTTT
CAISESVSGLNEKLFF
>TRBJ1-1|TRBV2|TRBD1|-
TGTGCCAGCAGGAGGGACAGGGGGCTGGGGACTGAAGCTTTCTTT
CASRRDRGLGTEAFF
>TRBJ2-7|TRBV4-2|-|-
TGTGCCAGCAGCCAAAGGCCTGGCTACGAGCAGTACTTC
CASSQRPGYEQYF
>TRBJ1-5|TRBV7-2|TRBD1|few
TGTGCCAGCAGCTTAGTGGGACAGGGAGCCGTTCAGCCCCAGCATTTT
CASSLVGQGAVQPQHF
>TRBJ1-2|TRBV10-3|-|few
TGTGCCATCAGTGAGTCGATGGCGGGATCCTATGGCTACACCTTC
CAISESMAGSYGYTF
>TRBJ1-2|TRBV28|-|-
TGTGCCAGCACCTTACAGGGTGACTATGGCTACACCTTC
CASTLQGDYGYTF
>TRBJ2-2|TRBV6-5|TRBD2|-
TGTGCCAGCATGTTAGCGGGGCGAAACACCGGGGAGCTGTTTTTT
CASMLAGRNTGELFF
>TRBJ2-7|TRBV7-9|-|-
TGTGCCAGCCGACTAGGATCCGAGTACGAGCAGTACTTC
CASRLGSEYEQYF